The clone carrying this T cell receptor beta chain came up many times. With iRepertoire HTBI primers and Arm-PCR of CDR3 regions, TCR beta libraries were built. TCRdb re-analysed the multiplex PCR reads in MiXCR, keeping a single row per CDR3 protein. Among approximately 350,000 distinct CDR3 sequences, approximately 12% were seen once, and the ten largest hold 18%. The time point was: newly diagnosed GD, antithyroid drugs for less than 3 months. The authors made the TCR library using RNA they extracted from PBMCs. This entry belongs to a study of regulatory T cells in long-lasting Graves disease. Germline CDR1 is MNHEY and CDR2 is SMNVEV (reference sequence). V lost 7 bases to trimming and J lost 3 bases, with 10 bases between them. This CDR3 has 14 residues. These data also featured in a second study, about T cells in Graves' hyperthyroidism and ophthalmopathy. That study reports: Researchers found most expanded thyroid clonotypes above 0.001 in blood as well.

The clonotype comes from a woman younger than 35 with Graves disease. The chain links TRBV27 to TRBJ1-6; no clear D. The source was peripheral blood mononuclear cells (PBMCs), collected at new diagnosis, from a patient treated with antithyroid drugs. CDR3 sequence (DNA): TGTGCCAGCATGGAAACTAACTATAATTCACCCCTCCACTTT. It encodes CASMETNYNSPLHF.